The next 13 T cell receptor beta chains were all read from a single sample in a study of lymphopenia after photon versus proton radiotherapy. Method: immunoSEQ multiplex PCR; TCRdb's copy keeps in-frame clones and lacks some. The data contain 43,000 or so clones, roughly 87% of them singletons. The input for sequencing was peripheral blood, taken from a patient treated with photon-based radiotherapy. The receptors derive from a man between 40 and 49 years old with gastric cancer.

This chain uses TRBV12-5 with TRBJ2-5; D tentatively reads TRBD1 or TRBD2 (5 bases each). V was trimmed by 3 bases and J by 4 bases, leaving 12 bases between them. The CDR3 runs 14 residues. Germline CDR1 LGHNT, CDR2 FRNRAP. CDR3 nucleotides: TGTGCTAGTGGTTTCCCGGGACCGATAGAGACCCAGTACTTC. Protein sequence: CASGFPGPIETQYF.

The rearrangement links TRBV2 to TRBJ1-5; D unclear. CDR3 size: 14 residues. V lost 4 bases and J lost 3, with 10 bases in between. Germline V gene data show CDR1 as SNHLY and CDR2 as FYNNEI. CDR3 in DNA: TGTGCCAGCAGTGGTTGGGGTAACAATCAGCCCCAGCATTTT. Protein product: CASSGWGNNQPQHF. Using reference TRBV2 and TRBJ1-5 for the parts outside the CDR3, the full variable domain is EPEVTQTPSHQVTQMGQEVILRCVPISNHLYFYWYRQILGQKVEFLVSFYNNEISEKSEIFDDQFSVERPDGSNFTLKIRSTKLEDSAMYFCASSGWGNNQPQHFGDGTRLSIL.

A single count supports this clone. The chain joins TRBV10-3 to TRBJ2-7; tentative D call: TRBD2 (7 bases). This CDR3 contains 12 residues. The germline gives CDR1 ENHRY, CDR2 SYGVKD. Trimming stripped 5 bases from V and 7 bases from J, with 12 bases between. This chain's CDR3 is CAISFGGQEQYF. In DNA form, the CDR3 reads TGTGCCATCAGTTTCGGGGGGCAGGAGCAGTACTTC.

This clone is a singleton in its sample. The genes are TRBV6-5 and TRBJ2-1; 8 bases agree with TRBD2. The V gene's germline CDR1 is MNHEY and CDR2 SVGAGI. This CDR3 has 16 amino acids. V was clipped by 4 bases and J by 2 bases; unmatched bases: 7. The DNA of the CDR3 is TGTGCCAGCAGTTCCGGGGCGGGGGGCCCCTACAATGAGCAGTTCTTC. Its protein product is CASSSGAGGPYNEQFF.

This rearrangement joins TRBV4-2 to TRBJ1-5, with 9 bases matching TRBD1. CDR3 length equals 15 residues. Losses at the gene ends were 1 base for V and 9 bases for J; bases not matched to a gene: 7. The germline V gene has CDR1 LGHNA and CDR2 YNFKEQ. CDR3: CASSQVGQGNLPQHF. The CDR3 DNA follows: TGTGCCAGCAGCCAAGTTGGACAGGGGAATTTGCCCCAGCATTTT.

The V gene is TRBV5-6, the J gene TRBJ2-7, with a tentative D call TRBD2 (7 bases). CDR1 is SGHDT, CDR2 YYEEEE, per germline. V lost 4 bases, J lost 6 bases, and 26 bases lay in between. This CDR3 comprises 17 residues. Here the CDR3 reads CASSLPGGRARGGEQYF. In nucleotides, the CDR3 is TGTGCCAGCAGCCTGCCGGGGGGCCGGGCCCGCGGTGGCGAGCAGTACTTC.

The chain links TRBV12-5 to TRBJ2-3, with D possibly matching TRBD2 (5 bases). CDR1 LGHNT and CDR2 FRNRAP come from the germline V gene. The V gene lost 6 bases and the J gene lost 6 bases, with 13 bases spanning the gap. The CDR3 extends over 13 amino acids. CDR3 region: CASGPDWRDTQYF. CDR3 bases: TGTGCTAGTGGCCCGGACTGGCGGGATACGCAGTATTTT.

The chain has TRBV30 and TRBJ2-2, with D unclear. From germline, CDR1 is GTSNPN and CDR2 SVGIG (reference sequence). CDR3 length: 14 residues. The V end lost 0 bases, the J end lost 5 bases, and 10 bases lay between the germline ends. For the CDR3, the DNA is TGTGCCTGGAGTGTACTTGGTAGAACCGGGGAGCTGTTTTTT. It codes for CAWSVLGRTGELFF.

The chain carries TRBV29-1 and TRBJ2-3; 9 positions agree with TRBD1. CDR1 is SQVTM and CDR2 is ANQGSEA in the germline V gene. The CDR3 is 15 residues long. Trimming cost V 6 bases and J 6 bases; bases outside gene matches: 13. CDR3 protein: CSVRSGTGISDTQYF. The CDR3 region has the DNA TGCAGCGTGAGATCCGGGACAGGGATCTCCGATACGCAGTATTTT.

The V gene is TRBV4-2, the J gene TRBJ1-5, with 7 nucleotides matching TRBD1. Trimming removed 5 bases from V and 4 bases from J; junction bases left unmatched: 8. CDR1 is LGHNA, CDR2 YNFKEQ, per germline. This CDR3 has 15 residues. The CDR3 DNA follows: TGTGCCAGCAGCTACGACAGGGATTGGAATCAGCCCCAGCATTTT. Its protein product is CASSYDRDWNQPQHF.

The V gene is TRBV29-1, the J gene TRBJ1-1; TRBD1 might be the D (5 bases). Trimming stripped 4 bases from V and 11 bases from J, with 20 bases between. The CDR3 contains 13 residues. The germline CDR1 and CDR2 sequences are SQVTM and ANQGSEA. This CDR3 reads CSVGDPRGPSAFF. In nucleotides, the CDR3 is TGCAGCGTTGGGGACCCCCGCGGGCCTTCGGCTTTCTTT.

This rearrangement joins TRBV7-9 to TRBJ1-1, with D hard to call. The germline V gene encodes CDR1 SEHNR and CDR2 FQNEAQ (reference sequence). The CDR3 runs 14 residues. V was pared by 1 base and J by 2 bases, with 8 bases between. The CDR3: CASSLGSQNTEAFF. The CDR3 coding sequence is TGTGCCAGCAGCTTAGGGTCACAAAACACTGAAGCTTTCTTT.

J is TRBJ2-7 and V is TRBV19, with 15 bases identical to TRBD2. The trim removed 5 bases at V and 0 bases at J, leaving 5 bases unmatched. The CDR3 is 17 residues long. The germline CDR1 and CDR2 sequences are LNHDA and SQIVND (reference sequence). CDR3 in DNA: TGTGCCAGTAGTTGGGGGACTAGCGGGGGGCCCTCCTACGAGCAGTACTTC. It encodes CASSWGTSGGPSYEQYF.